A single sample is the source of the 2 T cell receptor beta chains below, sequenced in a study of blood T cell repertoires in COVID-19 (dated by TCRdb to 2018 to 2020). Library method: the immunoSEQ multiplex PCR assay. TCRdb carries this immuneACCESS record with in-frame sequences only. Its versions omit some clonotypes, under half of them owing to an unresolved V gene in the studies checked, with the rest unexplained. This sample lists hundreds of thousands of clones; approximately 86% were detected once. The leading ten clones occupy around 1.5% of the sample. Sample: peripheral blood. The receptors shown here come from an older woman who had recovered from COVID-19.

The rearrangement links TRBV7-2 to TRBJ2-7; no reliable D call. V lost 2 bases, J lost 3 bases, and 5 bases lay in between. This CDR3 has 12 amino acids. The germline gives CDR1 SGHTA, CDR2 FQGNSA. This chain's CDR3 is CASSLFGYEQYF. CDR3 nucleotides: TGTGCCAGCAGCTTATTCGGCTACGAGCAGTACTTC. Full variable domain (missing parts from reference TRBV7-2 and TRBJ2-7): GAGVSQSPSNKVTEKGKDVELRCDPISGHTALYWYRQSLGQGLEFLIYFQGNSAPDKSGLPSDRFSAERTGGSVSTLTIQRTQQEDSAVYLCASSLFGYEQYFGPGTRLTVT.

The J gene is TRBJ1-3, the V gene TRBV5-1; D uncertain. The germline V and J ends were trimmed by 4 bases and 0 bases, with 8 bases remaining between them. Germline V lookup: CDR1 SGHRS, CDR2 YFSETQ. This CDR3 spans 14 amino acids. CDR3 protein: CASSLGASGNTIYF. The CDR3 nucleotides read TGCGCCAGCAGCCTGGGAGCCTCTGGAAACACCATATATTTT.